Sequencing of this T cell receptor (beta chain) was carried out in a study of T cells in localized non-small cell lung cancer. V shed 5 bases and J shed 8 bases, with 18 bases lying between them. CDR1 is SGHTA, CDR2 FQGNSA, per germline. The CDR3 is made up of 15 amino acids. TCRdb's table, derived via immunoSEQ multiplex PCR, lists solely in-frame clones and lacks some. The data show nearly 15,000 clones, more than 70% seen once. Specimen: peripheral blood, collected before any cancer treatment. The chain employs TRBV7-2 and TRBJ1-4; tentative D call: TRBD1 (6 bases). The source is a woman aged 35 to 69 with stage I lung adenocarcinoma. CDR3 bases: TGTGCCAGCAGCGCCTACTGGGGGGCGGGGGAAAAACTGTTTTTT. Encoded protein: CASSAYWGAGEKLFF.